Included here is one T cell receptor beta chain sequence, with context. These data are taken from a study of T-cell reconstitution after alpha-beta-depleted transplantation in children. V trimming: 9 bases; J trimming: 8 bases; junction bases outside the gene matches: 4. The CDR3 spans 12 residues. The V gene's germline CDR1 is KGHDR and CDR2 SFDVKD. Unique molecular identifiers tagged the TCRbeta library. TCRdb reprocessed the PCR reads via MiXCR and lists one record per CDR3 protein. Of about 610,000 distinct CDR3 sequences in the sample, roughly a tenth are singletons; the top ten hold about 4%. The clonotype originates from a human donor who donated a stem cell graft to a child with acute myeloid leukemia. Specimen: PBMCs from the stem cell graft donor, collected from the stem cell graft. The J gene is TRBJ2-1, the V gene TRBV24-1, with TRBD1 identical over 9 bases. DNA of the CDR3: TGTGCCACCGGGGGACAGGGATATGAGCAGTTCTTC. It specifies CATGGQGYEQFF.